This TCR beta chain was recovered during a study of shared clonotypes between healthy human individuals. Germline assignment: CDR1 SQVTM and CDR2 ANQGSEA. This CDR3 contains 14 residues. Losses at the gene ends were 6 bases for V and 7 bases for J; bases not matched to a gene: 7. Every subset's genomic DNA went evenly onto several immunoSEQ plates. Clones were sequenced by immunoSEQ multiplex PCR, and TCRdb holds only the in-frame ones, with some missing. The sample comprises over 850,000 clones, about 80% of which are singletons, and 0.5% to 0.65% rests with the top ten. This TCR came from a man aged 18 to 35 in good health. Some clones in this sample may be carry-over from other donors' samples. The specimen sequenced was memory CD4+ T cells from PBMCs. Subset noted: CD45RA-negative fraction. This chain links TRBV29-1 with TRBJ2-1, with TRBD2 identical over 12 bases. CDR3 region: CSVRPSGRVNEQFF. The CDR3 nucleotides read TGCAGCGTGCGGCCTAGCGGGAGGGTAAATGAGCAGTTCTTC.